This T cell receptor (beta chain) was found in a study of low-dose radiotherapy and immunotherapy resistance in tumors (dated by TCRdb to between 2022 and 2023). With regard to the full study: In Cohort 1, each fraction delivered 0.5 Gy every 2 weeks, and the prescribed total PTV dose was 6.5 Gy. Randomization of trial participants into treatment groups was not performed. Cyclophosphamide 200 mg/m2 was administered intravenously every two weeks, one day before each radiation and immunotherapy administration. Nivolumab was administered intravenously as a 240 mg flat dose every two weeks, and ipilimumab was administered intravenously at 1 mg/kg every six weeks. Cohort 2 received 1 Gy per fraction every two weeks, with a total of 13 Gy over 26 weeks. Eight patients were included in the translational analysis, namely three from the first dose cohort plus the first five from the second dose cohort. Aspirin 300 mg was taken orally once daily by patients for four cycles, starting on cycle 1 day 1.

Notes on this clonotype: It has no known antigen specificity. Base qualities are missing; no much larger clone stands one base away.

TCRdb lists the instrument as Illumina HiSeq 2500. First-strand cDNA was synthesized with Superscript III and a set of TRAV- and TRBV-specific primers, covering both TCRalpha and TCRbeta chains. An approximately 20-cycle PCR with Phusion amplified the TCRs, pairing a constant-region primer with the adapter that was attached to the V primers. The isolated mRNA was amplified using the MessageAmp II aRNA Amplification Kit, with in vitro transcription performed for about 16 hours at 37 degrees C. The Dynabeads mRNA DIRECT Purification Kit was used to isolate mRNA for TCR sequencing. Indexed Illumina adapters were added in a second Phusion PCR of roughly 26 cycles, after which AMPure XP beads were used to purify the products. Regarding the original processing steps: Custom Perl scripts pooled TCR sequences encoding the same protein, removed out-of-frame sequences and computed each clonotype's abundance. Any TCR sequence backed by just one read was left out of the analysis. The metrics used to describe the repertoires included Shannon entropy, Gini index, clonality, richness, and the frequency of TCRs shared between repertoires. The public reads were run again by TCRdb, first through fastp at Q25 and then through MiXCR, and only productive beta chains were kept. When rows share a CDR3 protein, they turn into one entry using the most common DNA and genes. TCRdb, not the original authors, processed these V and J calls. The sample contains tens of thousands of distinct CDR3 sequences, 20% of them found a single time. The ten largest clones take up over 10% of the sample.

The time point label, read with the paper, signifies: after trial treatment. Explained via the paper, the treatment or condition label denotes: LDRT plus nivolumab, ipilimumab, low-dose cyclophosphamide and aspirin (RACIN trial). The donors came from RACIN, which was a single-arm phase I dose-escalation trial that paired nivolumab and ipilimumab with aspirin, low-dose cyclophosphamide and low-dose radiotherapy. Eligible patients had advanced, TIL-negative solid tumors. V was cut back by 5 bases and J by 8 bases, leaving a gap of 12 bases between them. The germline V gene encodes CDR1 MDHEN and CDR2 SYDVKM. From the cysteine up to the phenylalanine, the CDR3 has a length of 12 residues. Left in the record is the CDR3 DNA by itself, 36 bases read in frame from the first base.

The chain was built from TRBV28 and TRBJ1-2, with a tentative D gene TRBD1 over 5 matching bases. The sequence came from a female donor with ovarian cancer. The sample here was PBMCs, taken after low-dose radiotherapy plus immunotherapy. This receptor carries the CDR3 CASSPRGGGYTF. Here is the DNA: TGTGCCAGCAGTCCCCGGGGGGGGGGCTACACCTTC.